The 28 T cell receptor beta chains given below trace back to one sample, sequenced in a study of T cell responses to AZD1222 COVID-19 vaccine. The assay was immunoSEQ multiplex PCR, and TCRdb's table has in-frame clones only and misses some. The data contain more than 100,000 clones, nearly 95% of them singletons. Material: peripheral blood, obtained on day 0 of AZD1222 vaccination. These receptors came from an adult in good health.

This chain joins TRBV3-1 (or the pseudogene TRBV3-2) and TRBJ1-2; 8 bases line up with TRBD1. In germline, CDR1 is LGHDT, CDR2 YNNKEL (reference sequence). This CDR3 is built from 15 residues. Trimming took 4 bases from V and 6 from J; bases not matched to a gene: 10. The CDR3 region has the DNA TGTGCCAGCAGCCGCCGGACAGGGCCCGCAGATGGCTACACCTTC. Translating it yields CASSRRTGPADGYTF.

The CDR3 region is CASSQGAPGPARNQPQHF. CDR3 bases: TGCGCCAGCAGCCAAGGTGCGCCGGGGCCCGCCCGCAATCAGCCCCAGCATTTT. V usage is TRBV4-1 and J usage is TRBJ1-5; D is possibly TRBD1 (5 bases). Germline CDR1 MGHRA, CDR2 YSYEKL. V lost 1 base to trimming and J lost 2 bases, with 18 bases between them. CDR3 length: 18 residues.

The rearrangement links TRBV18 to TRBJ1-2; 7 bases agree with TRBD1. V lost 4 bases and J lost 3; bases outside the gene matches: 8. The CDR3 consists of 15 residues. The germline CDR1 and CDR2 sequences are KGHSH and LQKENI. CDR3 coding DNA: TGTGCCAGCTCACTCCAGGGGGGGATGGACTATGGCTACACCTTC. Translating gives CASSLQGGMDYGYTF. The full variable domain, completed using reference TRBV18 and TRBJ1-2, is NAGVMQNPRHLVRRRGQEARLRCSPMKGHSHVYWYRQLPEEGLKFMVYLQKENIIDESGMPKERFSAEFPKEGPSILRIQQVVRGDSAAYFCASSLQGGMDYGYTFGSGTRLTVV.

This chain connects TRBV27 to TRBJ2-1, with 10 nucleotides matching TRBD2. CDR1 is MNHEY, CDR2 SMNVEV, per germline (reference sequence). V shed 6 bases and J 1 base; nucleotides not matched to a gene: 6. This CDR3 is built from 16 residues. This chain's CDR3 is CASSHGLADSYNEQFF. CDR3 nucleotide sequence: TGTGCCAGCAGCCATGGACTAGCGGATTCCTACAATGAGCAGTTCTTC.

The chain couples TRBV6-2 or TRBV6-3 to TRBJ1-6; D remains ambiguous. V lost 5 bases, J lost 11 bases, and 10 bases lay in between. This CDR3 has 12 amino acids. Germline values: CDR1 MNHEY, CDR2 SVGEGT. The CDR3 loop is CASSPDSTPLHF. CDR3 in DNA: TGTGCCAGCAGTCCAGACTCCACACCCCTCCACTTT.

This chain joins TRBV18 and TRBJ1-1; D gene uncertain. The CDR3 sequence is 14 residues long. Per the germline V gene, CDR1 is KGHSH and CDR2 is LQKENI. Trimming shortened V by 5 bases and J by 0 bases, and 10 bases separated the two germline ends. The CDR3 sequence is CASSTNQVNTEAFF. CDR3 sequence (DNA): TGTGCCAGCTCAACAAACCAGGTGAACACTGAAGCTTTCTTT.

The chain recombines TRBV30 with TRBJ1-3, with D perhaps matching TRBD1 (5 bases). In germline, CDR1 is GTSNPN, CDR2 SVGIG (reference sequence). Trimming shortened V by 3 bases and J by 3 bases, and 9 bases separated the two germline ends. The CDR3 is 13 residues long. CDR3 nucleotides: TGTGCCTGGAGCGGGGGAGGTGGAAACACCATATATTTT. Its translation is CAWSGGGGNTIYF.

This clone has more than one count but fewer than ten. V and J are TRBV7-2 and TRBJ1-4; 8 bases are shared with TRBD1. J gave up 4 bases and V 5 bases, and 6 bases lay outside the gene matches. Germline-derived CDR1 and CDR2 are SGHTA and FQGNSA. This CDR3 region has 15 residues. CDR3 DNA sequence: TGTGCCAGCAGCCCCGGACAGGGTTATAATGAAAAACTGTTTTTT. It is translated as CASSPGQGYNEKLFF.

This sequence joins TRBV15 and TRBJ1-6; D is unresolved. Germline CDR1 is LNHNV and CDR2 is YYDKDF (reference sequence). The CDR3 extends over 14 amino acids. V lost 0 bases, J lost 9 bases, and 9 bases lay in between. The CDR3 sequence: CATSRELRSSPLHF. Here the CDR3 DNA reads TGTGCCACCAGCAGAGAACTCAGGAGTTCACCCCTCCACTTT. Combining the CDR3 with reference TRBV15 and TRBJ1-6 gives the whole variable domain DAMVIQNPRYQVTQFGKPVTLSCSQTLNHNVMYWYQQKSSQAPKLLFHYYDKDFNNEADTPDNFQSRRPNTSFCFLDIRSPGLGDTAMYLCATSRELRSSPLHFGNGTRLTVT.

CDR3 sequence: CASSERARSSPLHF. CDR3 sequence (DNA): TGTGCCAGCAGTGAAAGGGCTAGATCTTCACCCCTCCACTTT. This chain uses TRBV6-1 with TRBJ1-6, with D hard to call. The CDR3 is made up of 14 amino acids. Germline V CDR1 and CDR2: MNHNS, SASEGT. V shed 2 bases and J shed 9 bases, with 11 bases lying between them.

This clone was seen a handful of times. This chain joins TRBV11-2 and TRBJ2-2; D not certain. V lost 1 base and J 6 bases, leaving 3 bases between the germline ends. This CDR3 is built from 12 residues. CDR1 is SGHAT and CDR2 is FQNNGV in the germline V gene. The CDR3 loop is CASSLAPGELFF. In nucleotides, the CDR3 is TGTGCCAGCAGCTTAGCTCCCGGGGAGCTGTTTTTT.

This sequence joins TRBV7-8 and TRBJ2-6; a weak D match, TRBD1 (6 bases). V lost 3 bases, J lost 0 bases, and 9 bases lay in between. Germline V lookup: CDR1 SGHVS, CDR2 FQNEAQ. The CDR3 covers 16 residues. The CDR3 region is CASSLRTVSGANVLTF. The CDR3 bases are TGTGCCAGCAGCTTGAGGACAGTCTCTGGGGCCAACGTCCTGACTTTC.

The chain is built from TRBV28 and TRBJ1-1, with 7 bases matching TRBD1. CDR1 MDHEN and CDR2 SYDVKM come from the germline V gene. This CDR3 has 13 residues. V shed 5 bases, J shed 4 bases, and the junction held 4 bases outside the gene matches. The chain's CDR3 is CASSAGTVTEAFF. DNA for the CDR3: TGTGCCAGCAGTGCGGGGACAGTCACTGAAGCTTTCTTT.

Concerning this clone: Within the sample, other DNA sequences also encode this same CDR3. The chain is built from TRBV28 and TRBJ2-1; TRBD2 agrees at 12 bases. Germline-derived CDR1 and CDR2 are MDHEN and SYDVKM. V shed 6 bases, J shed 7 bases, and the junction held 4 bases outside the gene matches. This CDR3 has 14 amino acids. The CDR3 reads CASSLAGGWNEQFF. The CDR3 coding sequence is TGTGCCAGCAGCCTAGCGGGAGGGTGGAATGAGCAGTTCTTC.

The CDR3 spells CASSLAGGGLAGGEQFF. CDR3 DNA sequence: TGCGCCAGCAGCTTGGCCGGTGGGGGACTAGCGGGAGGGGAGCAGTTCTTC. J is TRBJ2-1 and V is TRBV5-1; 16 nucleotides match TRBD2. Per the germline V gene, CDR1 is SGHRS and CDR2 is YFSETQ. The CDR3 runs 17 residues. The junction had 7 bases not matched to a gene; V was cut back by 0 bases and J by 10 bases.

This clone came up a few times. The chain uses TRBV11-2 and TRBJ1-2; a weak D match, TRBD1 (5 bases). The V gene's germline CDR1 is SGHAT and CDR2 FQNNGV. The CDR3 contains 14 residues. Between the trimmed V and J ends, which lost 7 bases and 5 bases, there was a span of 17 bases. For the CDR3, the DNA is TGTGCCAGCACCTCCCCCGGGACGGCGTATGGCTACACCTTC. This sequence encodes CASTSPGTAYGYTF. The full variable domain, completed using reference TRBV11-2 and TRBJ1-2, is EAGVAQSPRYKIIEKRQSVAFWCNPISGHATLYWYQQILGQGPKLLIQFQNNGVVDDSQLPKDRFSAERLKGVDSTLKIQPAKLEDSAVYLCASTSPGTAYGYTFGSGTRLTVV.

The gene calls are TRBV15 and TRBJ2-2; 16 bases are shared with TRBD2. The CDR3 runs 18 residues. V lost 3 bases and J lost 0; bases outside the gene matches: 1. The germline V gene has CDR1 LNHNV and CDR2 YYDKDF (reference sequence). CDR3 protein: CATSRGLAGGTNTGELFF. In DNA, the CDR3 is TGTGCCACCAGCAGGGGACTAGCGGGAGGGACGAACACCGGGGAGCTGTTTTTT.

The rearrangement uses TRBV28 and TRBJ1-2; D perhaps matches TRBD1 (5 bases). The CDR3 has 13 residues. Trimming stripped 4 bases from V and 2 bases from J, with 8 bases between. From germline, CDR1 is MDHEN and CDR2 SYDVKM. The CDR3 loop is CASSSRVNYGYTF. DNA of the CDR3: TGTGCCAGCAGTTCCAGGGTAAACTATGGCTACACCTTC.

The chain employs TRBV24-1 and TRBJ2-2; TRBD2 aligns across 14 bases. Germline CDR1 KGHDR, CDR2 SFDVKD. The CDR3 sequence is 16 residues long. With 8 bases clipped from V and 5 bases from J, the junction kept 6 bases outside the gene matches. The CDR3 region is CATKGTSGGTTGELFF. In DNA form, the CDR3 reads TGTGCCACCAAGGGGACTAGCGGGGGCACAACCGGGGAGCTGTTTTTT.

J is TRBJ2-7 and V is TRBV10-3; 7 bases line up with TRBD1. The CDR3 has 14 residues. Germline trimming cut 0 bases from V and 4 bases from J; bases unmatched to any gene: 3. From germline, CDR1 is ENHRY and CDR2 SYGVKD. The CDR3 loop is CAISESSTGYEQYF. CDR3 coding DNA: TGTGCCATCAGTGAGTCCTCGACAGGGTACGAGCAGTACTTC.

Only one count was recorded for this clone. This sequence joins TRBV5-5 and TRBJ1-6, with D perhaps matching TRBD1 (6 bases). V was shortened by 3 bases and J by 7 bases, with 20 bases between the two germline ends. Germline CDR1 SGHKS, CDR2 YYEKEE (reference sequence). The CDR3 is 17 residues long. This chain's CDR3 is CASSSTRTAGINSPLHF. The CDR3 DNA reads as TGTGCCAGCAGCTCCACCCGGACAGCAGGAATCAATTCACCCCTCCACTTT.

Comment on this clone: One end of the junction is discordant with germline, which a read error may explain. The genes are TRBV7-9 and TRBJ2-3, with TRBD2 matching 12 bases. The CDR3 has 14 residues. CDR1 SEHNR and CDR2 FQNEAQ come from the germline V gene (reference sequence). The chain's CDR3 is CASSLAGGKDTQYF. The CDR3, as DNA: TGTGCCAGCAGCCTAGCGGGAGGGAAAGATACGCAGTATTTT.

The chain employs TRBV5-1 and TRBJ2-7; the D is unclear. The CDR3 has 14 residues. The V gene's germline CDR1 is SGHRS and CDR2 YFSETQ. V was clipped by 0 bases and J by 5 bases, with 12 bases between them. In nucleotides, the CDR3 is TGCGCCAGCAGCTTGGCCATCCTCGCCCACGAGCAGTACTTC. Translated: CASSLAILAHEQYF.

This clone came up once. This chain joins TRBV27 and TRBJ2-2, with TRBD2 matching 12 bases. CDR3 size: 16 residues. Germline loops: CDR1 MNHEY, CDR2 SMNVEV (reference sequence). Trimming removed 4 bases from V and 8 bases from J; junction bases left unmatched: 8. Here the CDR3 DNA reads TGTGCCAGCAGTTCCCTAGCGGGGGGGCTAGGAGGGGAGCTGTTTTTT. It is translated as CASSSLAGGLGGELFF.

This chain joins TRBV19 and TRBJ2-7; 8 bases map to TRBD1. V dropped 1 base and J dropped 4; count of bases not matched to a gene: 0. CDR1 and CDR2 (germline): LNHDA, SQIVND (reference sequence). This CDR3 comprises 13 residues. The CDR3 protein is CASSIGDRYEQYF. In DNA form, the CDR3 reads TGTGCCAGTAGTATAGGGGACAGGTACGAGCAGTACTTC.

DNA for the CDR3: TGTGCCAGCAGCAAGACAGTTTCGAACACCGGGGAGCTGTTTTTT. It specifies CASSKTVSNTGELFF. This rearrangement joins TRBV5-4 to TRBJ2-2; tentatively, D is TRBD1 (5 bases). Germline-derived CDR1 and CDR2 are SGHNT and YYREEE (reference sequence). The CDR3 totals 15 residues. V lost 4 bases and J 0 bases, leaving 10 bases between the germline ends. Based on the CDR3 plus reference TRBV5-4 and TRBJ2-2, the full variable domain is ETGVTQSPTHLIKTRGQQVTLRCSSQSGHNTVSWYQQALGQGPQFIFQYYREEENGRGNFPPRFSGLQFPNYSSELNVNALELDDSALYLCASSKTVSNTGELFFGEGSRLTVL.

This chain uses TRBV30 with TRBJ1-1; D uncertain. The CDR3 runs 13 residues. The V end was cut by 8 bases, the J end by 4 bases, with 17 bases between. Looked up from germline, CDR1 is GTSNPN and CDR2 is SVGIG (reference sequence). The CDR3 DNA sequence: TGTGCCCGAGGCCAGCTTGGTGTCACTGAAGCTTTCTTT. Translation gives CARGQLGVTEAFF.

This chain joins TRBV2 and TRBJ1-2; D is unclear. The V gene's germline CDR1 is SNHLY and CDR2 FYNNEI. The CDR3 is made up of 14 amino acids. V lost 1 base and J lost 7, with 13 bases in between. Written as DNA, the CDR3 is TGTGCCAGCAGTGAAGGGCCCGGGTCTGGTGGCTACACCTTC. The encoded protein is CASSEGPGSGGYTF.